This T cell receptor beta chain is drawn from a study of CD8 T cells in ankylosing spondylitis. The germline CDR1 and CDR2 sequences are SGHTA and FQGNSA. V was shortened by 5 bases and J by 15 bases, with 17 bases between the two germline ends. This CDR3 is 12 amino acids long. Broader study findings: Ankylosing spondylitis blood appeared to carry a characteristic TCR beta motif of several highly homologous variants.

The sample holds a few counts of this clonotype. Its antigen is not identified. It was by quantitative 5'-RACE with molecular barcodes that TCR beta libraries were made. TCRdb reprocessed the 5' RACE reads via MiXCR and lists one record per CDR3 protein. Here the sample spans about 330,000 distinct CDR3 sequences, roughly 8% being singletons. The sequenced sample was blood, either unsorted or a sorted T cell fraction (not recorded which). The TCR originated in a male donor with ankylosing spondylitis. The chain is built from TRBV7-2 and TRBJ2-1; TRBD1 might be the D (6 bases). CDR3 protein: CASSPDRRRLFF. The CDR3 DNA is TGTGCCAGCAGCCCCGACAGGAGGAGGTTGTTCTTC.